The 32 T cell receptor beta chains below all came from one sample that was sequenced in a study of cytomegalovirus exposure and HLA in healthy donors (TCRdb year 2017). The library was made by the immunoSEQ multiplex PCR assay. For the multiplex PCR, a mixture combining 60 forward primers for TCR Vbeta segments and 13 reverse primers for TCR Jbeta segments was used. Imported from immuneACCESS, the table was reduced by TCRdb to in-frame sequences with V and J called. These copies leave out some clones; in studies compared against another copy, an unresolved V gene accounts for under half, and the cause of the remainder is not known. For this sample there are 150,000 to 200,000 clones; roughly 77% appear just once. The leading ten clones occupy around 2.1% of the sample. The specimen sequenced was PBMCs. These receptors were collected from a man aged 50 or older in good health and CMV-seropositive.

The rearrangement joins TRBV2 to TRBJ1-1; D not resolved. CDR3 length: 11 amino acids. V dropped 10 bases and J dropped 5 bases, with 11 bases sitting between them. The germline V gene encodes CDR1 SNHLY and CDR2 FYNNEI. CDR3 in DNA: TGTGCCACCCTAGGCACTACTGAAGCTTTCTTT. Its protein is CATLGTTEAFF. Complete variable domain (other parts from reference TRBV2 and TRBJ1-1): EPEVTQTPSHQVTQMGQEVILRCVPISNHLYFYWYRQILGQKVEFLVSFYNNEISEKSEIFDDQFSVERPDGSNFTLKIRSTKLEDSAMYFCATLGTTEAFFGQGTRLTVV.

The rearrangement links TRBV14 to TRBJ2-2; no reliable D call. V dropped 0 bases and J dropped 4 bases, with 12 bases sitting between them. Germline-derived CDR1 and CDR2 are SGHDN and FVKESK. This CDR3 has 16 amino acids. CDR3 DNA: TGTGCCAGCAGCCAAGAACGTGCGTCCCTCACCGGGGAGCTGTTTTTT. As protein: CASSQERASLTGELFF.

This rearrangement joins TRBV5-5 to TRBJ2-2, with D uncertain. The CDR3 covers 14 residues. Germline V gives CDR1 SGHKS, CDR2 YYEKEE (reference sequence). V was pared by 4 bases and J by 1 base, with 8 bases between. CDR3 loop: CASSQNKNTGELFF. The CDR3 DNA follows: TGTGCCAGCAGCCAAAACAAGAACACCGGGGAGCTGTTTTTT.

This clone has only a few counts. The V call is TRBV6-5, the J call TRBJ2-4, with a weak D call TRBD1 (6 bases). Deletions cut 5 bases from V and 4 bases from J, with 15 bases between. CDR1 is MNHEY, CDR2 SVGAGI, per germline. CDR3 size: 15 residues. CDR3 protein: CASSRQTGQKNIQYF. CDR3 sequence (DNA): TGTGCCAGCAGTCGACAGACAGGCCAAAAAAACATTCAGTACTTC.

This chain joins TRBV2 and TRBJ2-4, with 14 bases fitting TRBD2. The V and J ends lost 8 bases and 1 base, in that order; junction bases with no gene match: 13. This CDR3 has 19 residues. Germline V gene lookup returns CDR1 SNHLY and CDR2 FYNNEI. As DNA, the CDR3 is TGTGCCAGCCAAAACAGACTAGCGGGGGGGCGTCCTGCCAAAAACATTCAGTACTTC. Translating it yields CASQNRLAGGRPAKNIQYF.

The V call is TRBV9, the J call TRBJ2-1, with 10 bases fitting TRBD2. The V and J ends lost 3 bases and 10 bases, in that order; junction bases with no gene match: 10. CDR1 and CDR2 from the germline V gene are SGDLS and YYNGEE. CDR3 length equals 15 residues. CDR3 protein: CASSDQRGGPGEQFF. The CDR3 coding sequence is TGTGCCAGCAGCGATCAGCGGGGGGGCCCGGGCGAGCAGTTCTTC.

This clone showed up just once. The V gene is TRBV7-9, the J gene TRBJ2-2; TRBD1 matches at 9 bases. This CDR3 is built from 15 residues. J gave up 7 bases and V 9 bases, and 12 bases lay outside the gene matches. CDR1 and CDR2 from the germline V gene are SEHNR and FQNEAQ (reference sequence). This chain's CDR3 is CASGPWDREDGELFF. The CDR3 DNA reads as TGTGCCAGTGGGCCCTGGGACAGGGAAGACGGGGAGCTGTTTTTT.

V and J are TRBV7-2 and TRBJ1-3, with a possible D match to TRBD1 (6 bases). The V end lost 0 bases, the J end lost 0 bases, and 18 bases lay between the germline ends. Germline assignment: CDR1 SGHTA and CDR2 FQGNSA. CDR3 size: 19 residues. For the CDR3, the DNA is TGTGCCAGCAGCTTAGCCCCATCAAAGGGGGAGAACTCTGGAAACACCATATATTTT. This encodes CASSLAPSKGENSGNTIYF.

The rearrangement uses TRBV2 and TRBJ2-1; 11 nucleotides match TRBD2. The germline V gene has CDR1 SNHLY and CDR2 FYNNEI. The CDR3 has 15 amino acids. V trimming: 3 bases; J trimming: 2 bases; junction bases outside the gene matches: 0. The CDR3 here is CASSDSGGAYNEQFF. CDR3 coding DNA: TGTGCCAGCAGTGATAGCGGGGGGGCCTACAATGAGCAGTTCTTC.

The chain is built from TRBV11-2 and TRBJ1-3; tentative D call: TRBD1 (5 bases). Trimming removed 4 bases at V and 1 base at J, with 11 bases between. This CDR3 contains 15 residues. Germline V gene lookup returns CDR1 SGHAT and CDR2 FQNNGV. In nucleotides, the CDR3 is TGTGCCAGCAGCTCCCGACAGCTTTCTGGAAACACCATATATTTT. This gives the protein CASSSRQLSGNTIYF.

Concerning this clone itself: In the same sample, other DNA sequences code for this CDR3. The CDR3 nucleotides read TGCGCCAGCACCCCACAAGAGGGGGCAGCCTATGGCTACACCTTC. Amino acid sequence: CASTPQEGAAYGYTF. This sequence joins TRBV4-1 and TRBJ1-2; 7 nucleotides line up with TRBD1. V shed 7 bases, J shed 4 bases, and the junction held 12 bases outside the gene matches. CDR3 length: 15 amino acids. CDR1 and CDR2 (germline): MGHRA, YSYEKL.

The chain is built from TRBV15 and TRBJ1-3, with D hard to call. The V gene's germline CDR1 is LNHNV and CDR2 YYDKDF (reference sequence). The V and J ends lost 4 bases and 8 bases respectively, with 12 bases between them. The CDR3 extends over 13 amino acids. This CDR3 is CATSTPPADTIYF. Written as DNA, the CDR3 is TGTGCCACCAGCACCCCGCCAGCGGACACCATATATTTT.

This chain uses TRBV7-9 with TRBJ1-2; 9 positions match TRBD1. V lost 3 bases and J lost 8; bases outside the gene matches: 7. Germline CDR1 SEHNR, CDR2 FQNEAQ (reference sequence). The CDR3 extends over 14 amino acids. Written as DNA, the CDR3 is TGTGCCAGCAGCTTCTTTAGGGACAGGGCAGGCTACACCTTC. Amino acids: CASSFFRDRAGYTF.

The V call is TRBV4-3, the J call TRBJ2-1; 7 bases match TRBD1. In germline, CDR1 is LGHNA, CDR2 YSLEER. The CDR3 has 15 amino acids. Trimming at V came to 0 bases and at J to 4 bases, leaving 3 bases not matched to a gene. The CDR3 DNA sequence: TGCGCCAGCAGCCAAGAGGGGACAGCGTACAATGAGCAGTTCTTC. Translation: CASSQEGTAYNEQFF.

The chain recombines TRBV7-9 with TRBJ2-1, with a possible D match to TRBD2 (6 bases). Trimming stripped 5 bases from V and 7 bases from J, with 21 bases between. Germline values: CDR1 SEHNR, CDR2 FQNEAQ (reference sequence). The CDR3 is 16 amino acids. The CDR3 sequence is CASSLTPVRGSNEQFF. The CDR3 DNA sequence: TGTGCCAGCAGCCTAACCCCCGTGCGGGGATCGAATGAGCAGTTCTTC.

The rearrangement joins TRBV6-5 to TRBJ2-7; perhaps TRBD2 as D (6 bases). Between the trimmed V and J ends, which lost 6 bases and 2 bases, there was a span of 11 bases. CDR1 MNHEY and CDR2 SVGAGI come from the germline V gene. The CDR3 consists of 13 residues. The DNA of the CDR3 is TGTGCCAGCAGGGGCGGGGCGACCTACGAGCAGTACTTC. Its translation: CASRGGATYEQYF.

This clone came up a few times. CDR3 residues: CASSEAPGLEKLFF. The CDR3 nucleotides are TGTGCCAGCAGTGAAGCTCCAGGGTTAGAAAAACTGTTTTTT. The chain links TRBV2 to TRBJ1-4, with a weak D call TRBD1 (5 bases). Trimming removed 0 bases at V and 8 bases at J, with 10 bases between. In germline, CDR1 is SNHLY, CDR2 FYNNEI. The length of the CDR3 is 14 residues. The entire variable domain, with the rest obtained from reference TRBV2 and TRBJ1-4, is as follows: EPEVTQTPSHQVTQMGQEVILRCVPISNHLYFYWYRQILGQKVEFLVSFYNNEISEKSEIFDDQFSVERPDGSNFTLKIRSTKLEDSAMYFCASSEAPGLEKLFFGSGTQLSVL.

This clone showed up just once. V and J are TRBV9 and TRBJ1-3, with D possibly TRBD1 on 6 matching bases. The germline V gene encodes CDR1 SGDLS and CDR2 YYNGEE. V lost 0 bases, J lost 0 bases, and 7 bases lay in between. This CDR3 region has 15 residues. CDR3 DNA: TGTGCCAGCAGCGTAGCGGACAGCTCTGGAAACACCATATATTTT. This sequence encodes CASSVADSSGNTIYF. The entire variable domain, with the rest obtained from reference TRBV9 and TRBJ1-3, is as follows: DSGVTQTPKHLITATGQRVTLRCSPRSGDLSVYWYQQSLDQGLQFLIQYYNGEERAKGNILERFSAQQFPDLHSELNLSSLELGDSALYFCASSVADSSGNTIYFGEGSWLTVV.

This sequence joins TRBV20-1 and TRBJ1-2, with D perhaps matching TRBD1 (6 bases). Germline V lookup: CDR1 DFQATT, CDR2 SNEGSKA (reference sequence). This CDR3 has 11 residues. CDR3 residues: CTALARGGYTF. The CDR3 nucleotides are TGCACCGCACTCGCCAGGGGAGGCTACACCTTC.

This clone was counted between two and nine times. Other nucleotide sequences from this sample produce the same CDR3. The chain uses TRBV7-3 and TRBJ2-7; TRBD1 aligns across 9 bases. V gave up 0 bases and J gave up 7 bases; unmatched junction bases: 10. Germline V gives CDR1 SGHTA, CDR2 FQGTGA. The CDR3 covers 16 residues. This CDR3 is CASSLTGGTGIGEQYF. The CDR3 nucleotides are TGTGCCAGCAGCTTAACGGGGGGGACAGGGATAGGGGAGCAGTACTTC.

J is TRBJ1-2 and V is TRBV18; 8 nucleotides align to TRBD1. V shed 3 bases and J 6 bases; nucleotides not matched to a gene: 6. This CDR3 has 14 residues. Germline V gene data show CDR1 as KGHSH and CDR2 as LQKENI. The CDR3 region is CASSPGQGEDGYTF. The CDR3 DNA is TGTGCCAGCTCACCCGGACAGGGAGAGGATGGCTACACCTTC. The full variable domain, rest sourced from reference TRBV18 and TRBJ1-2, is NAGVMQNPRHLVRRRGQEARLRCSPMKGHSHVYWYRQLPEEGLKFMVYLQKENIIDESGMPKERFSAEFPKEGPSILRIQQVVRGDSAAYFCASSPGQGEDGYTFGSGTRLTVV.

The gene calls are TRBV2 and TRBJ2-1; TRBD1 matches 7 bases. The CDR3 has 17 amino acids. Germline V gives CDR1 SNHLY, CDR2 FYNNEI. V trimming: 6 bases; J trimming: 7 bases; junction bases outside the gene matches: 18. CDR3 bases: TGTGCCAGCAGACTCGATATCGACAGGGTAGTCAAGAATGAGCAGTTCTTC. The encoded protein is CASRLDIDRVVKNEQFF.

This sequence joins TRBV2 and TRBJ2-3, with D perhaps matching TRBD2 (6 bases). The CDR3 consists of 13 residues. The V gene lost 7 bases and the J gene lost 6 bases, with 14 bases spanning the gap. Looked up from germline, CDR1 is SNHLY and CDR2 is FYNNEI. The CDR3 bases are TGTGCCAGCAATCGCGGGGAAGGGGATACGCAGTATTTT. Amino acid sequence: CASNRGEGDTQYF.

V usage is TRBV5-1 and J usage is TRBJ1-2; D is unclear. Germline CDR1 SGHRS, CDR2 YFSETQ. V was shortened by 7 bases and J by 4 bases, with 17 bases between the two germline ends. CDR3 length: 14 residues. The CDR3 loop reads CASVADGRSYGYTF. CDR3 DNA sequence: TGCGCCAGCGTAGCGGATGGGCGGTCCTATGGCTACACCTTC. The whole variable domain, remainder taken from reference TRBV5-1 and TRBJ1-2, is KAGVTQTPRYLIKTRGQQVTLSCSPISGHRSVSWYQQTPGQGLQFLFEYFSETQRNKGNFPGRFSGRQFSNSRSEMNVSTLELGDSALYLCASVADGRSYGYTFGSGTRLTVV.

V usage is TRBV19 and J usage is TRBJ2-1; 7 bases are shared with TRBD1. V shed 3 bases and J 2 bases; nucleotides not matched to a gene: 10. Germline lookup yields CDR1 LNHDA and CDR2 SQIVND (reference sequence). This CDR3 comprises 17 residues. CDR3 DNA sequence: TGTGCCAGTAGTATTAGGGGACAGCATAACACCTACAATGAGCAGTTCTTC. Encoded protein: CASSIRGQHNTYNEQFF.

The gene calls are TRBV19 and TRBJ1-4; 9 nucleotides align to TRBD1. Trimming took 5 bases from V and 8 from J; bases not matched to a gene: 9. This CDR3 comprises 15 residues. From germline, CDR1 is LNHDA and CDR2 SQIVND (reference sequence). CDR3 sequence reads: CASSPYRGQREKLFF. CDR3 coding DNA: TGTGCCAGTAGTCCCTACAGGGGGCAGAGGGAAAAACTGTTTTTT.

The chain combines TRBV10-3 with TRBJ1-1, with TRBD1 matching over 10 bases. V gave up 10 bases and J gave up 0 bases; unmatched junction bases: 5. Per germline, CDR1 ENHRY and CDR2 SYGVKD. The CDR3 covers 14 residues. CDR3 nucleotides: TGTGCCAGTAGACAGGGGGCCATGAACACTGAAGCTTTCTTT. Protein: CASRQGAMNTEAFF.

The CDR3 region is CASSFLRGNTGELFF. DNA of the CDR3: TGTGCCAGCAGCTTCCTCAGGGGGAACACCGGGGAGCTGTTTTTT. V usage is TRBV12-1 and J usage is TRBJ2-2; TRBD1, the table's D call, lacks a check against the DNA. TRBV12-1 is an annotated pseudogene. The length of the CDR3 is 15 residues.

The chain couples TRBV7-2 to TRBJ2-4, with unresolved D. Between the trimmed V and J ends, which lost 2 bases and 1 base, there was a span of 3 bases. Germline V lookup: CDR1 SGHTA, CDR2 FQGNSA. This CDR3 region has 13 residues. CDR3 nucleotide sequence: TGTGCCAGCAGCTTACAGGCCAAAAACATTCAGTACTTC. This codes for CASSLQAKNIQYF.

Concerning this clone itself: The junction does not match germline at one end; this may be a read error. This chain connects TRBV10-3 to TRBJ2-1; 8 bases line up with TRBD1. In germline, CDR1 is ENHRY, CDR2 SYGVKD. The CDR3 is 13 amino acids. The CDR3 sequence: CAITEDRALEQFF. DNA for the CDR3: TGTGCCATCACTGAGGACAGGGCCCTTGAGCAGTTCTTC.

V and J are TRBV4-1 and TRBJ1-1, with 10 bases identical to TRBD1. Germline values: CDR1 MGHRA, CDR2 YSYEKL. V shed 4 bases and J 0 bases; nucleotides not matched to a gene: 14. The CDR3 is made up of 19 amino acids. The DNA for the CDR3 is TGCGCCAGCAGCCCTGCCCCCCGCCGGGACAGGGGAATGAACACTGAAGCTTTCTTT. This sequence encodes CASSPAPRRDRGMNTEAFF.

This clone was picked up a small number of times. This chain uses TRBV19 with TRBJ2-7; no clear D. V lost 2 bases, J lost 4 bases, and 12 bases lay in between. Germline assignment: CDR1 LNHDA and CDR2 SQIVND (reference sequence). The CDR3 extends over 14 amino acids. CDR3: CASSINAAHYEQYF. CDR3 DNA sequence: TGTGCCAGTAGTATAAATGCGGCTCATTACGAGCAGTACTTC.